This T cell receptor beta chain was recorded in a study of T cells in women clearing cervical HPV infection. Across the whole study: Blood came at first lesion visit for cases, post-clearance for controls. For cases, blood was sampled a median around 150 days after lesion detection, interquartile range roughly 80 to 220 days. Broader study findings: CIN3+ cases had significantly higher TCR repertoire richness than controls, but evenness did not differ. TRBV6-7 abundance was lower in cases than controls (around 0.1% versus 0.15%).

Produced via immunoSEQ multiplex PCR; TCRdb's table is partial and in-frame only. The repertoire table contains tens of thousands of clones. Turning to this clone: Its antigen is not known. The read ends 3 residues early relative to the CDR3; the germline J gene fills the gap.

Germline V gives CDR1 KGHSH, CDR2 LQKENI. Trimming left V 3 bases short and J 4 bases short, with 13 bases between. This CDR3 comprises 14 residues. V gene TRBV18 combines with J gene TRBJ2-7; the D gene is possibly TRBD1 (7 bases). Sequencing was done on a sample of blood buffy coat. The source is a woman aged 18-70 years with a cervical HPV16 infection that either progressed to CIN3+ or cleared (not recorded which). This chain's CDR3 is CASSPSTGRYEQYF. The DNA read from the CDR3 is TGTGCCAGCTCACCTTCGACAGGGAGGTACGAG.